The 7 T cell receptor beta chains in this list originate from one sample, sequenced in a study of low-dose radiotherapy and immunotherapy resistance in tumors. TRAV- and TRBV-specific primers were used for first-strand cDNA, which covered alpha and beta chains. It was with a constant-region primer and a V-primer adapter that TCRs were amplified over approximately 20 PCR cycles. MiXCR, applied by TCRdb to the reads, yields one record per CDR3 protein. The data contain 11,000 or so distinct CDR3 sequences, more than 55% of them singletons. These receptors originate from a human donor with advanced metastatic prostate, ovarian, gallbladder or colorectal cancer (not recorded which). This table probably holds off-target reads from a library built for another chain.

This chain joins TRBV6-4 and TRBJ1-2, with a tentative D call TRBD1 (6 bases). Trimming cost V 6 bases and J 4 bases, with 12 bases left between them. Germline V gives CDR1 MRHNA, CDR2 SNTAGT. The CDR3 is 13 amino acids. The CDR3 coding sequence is TGTGCCAGCAGATTGGGGGCTGGCTATGGCTACACCTTC. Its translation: CASRLGAGYGYTF.

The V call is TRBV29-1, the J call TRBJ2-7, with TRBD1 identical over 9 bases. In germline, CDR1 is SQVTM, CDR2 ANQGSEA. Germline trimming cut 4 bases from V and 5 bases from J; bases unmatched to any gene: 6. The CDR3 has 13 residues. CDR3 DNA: TGCAGCGTTGGAAACAGGGGGCGTAACGAGCAGTACTTC. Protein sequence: CSVGNRGRNEQYF.

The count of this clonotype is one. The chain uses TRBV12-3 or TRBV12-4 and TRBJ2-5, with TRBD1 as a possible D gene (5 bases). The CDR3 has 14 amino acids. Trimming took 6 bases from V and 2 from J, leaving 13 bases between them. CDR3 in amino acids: CASRKWSGQETQYF. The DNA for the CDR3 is TGTGCCAGCAGAAAGTGGTCAGGGCAAGAGACCCAGTACTTC.

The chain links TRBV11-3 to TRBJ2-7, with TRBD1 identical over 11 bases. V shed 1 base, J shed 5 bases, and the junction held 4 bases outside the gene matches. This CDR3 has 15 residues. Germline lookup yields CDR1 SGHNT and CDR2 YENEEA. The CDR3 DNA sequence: TGTGCCAGCAGCTTAGCCCGGGACAGGGGGAACGAGCAGTACTTC. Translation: CASSLARDRGNEQYF.

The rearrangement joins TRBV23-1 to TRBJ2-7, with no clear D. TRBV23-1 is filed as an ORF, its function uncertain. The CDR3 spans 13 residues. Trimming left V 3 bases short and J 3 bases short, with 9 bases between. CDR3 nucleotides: TGCGCCAGCAGTCAGGGCCAGAGCTACGAGCAGTACTTC. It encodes CASSQGQSYEQYF.

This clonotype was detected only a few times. The CDR3 is CASSLDGTDYSGYTF. The CDR3 DNA sequence: TGTGCCAGCAGCTTAGACGGCACCGATTATTCCGGCTACACCTTC. The V call is TRBV7-2, the J call TRBJ1-2, with D unclear. With 1 base removed from V and 8 bases from J, the gap between germline ends came to 17 bases. Germline CDR1 SGHTA, CDR2 FQGNSA. This CDR3 is 15 amino acids long.

The CDR3 here is CASSWTSGSTDTQYF. The CDR3 region has the DNA TGCGCCAGCAGCTGGACTAGCGGGAGCACAGATACGCAGTATTTT. This chain uses TRBV4-3 with TRBJ2-3; 11 bases agree with TRBD2. There are 15 residues in the CDR3. Looked up from germline, CDR1 is LGHNA and CDR2 is YSLEER. The ends lost 5 bases at V and 0 bases at J; junction bases unmatched: 1.